This T cell receptor beta chain was captured by sequencing in a study of shared clonotypes between healthy human individuals. The V end lost 4 bases, the J end lost 3 bases, and 13 bases lay between the germline ends. Germline CDR1 SGHKS, CDR2 YYEKEE (reference sequence). The CDR3 totals 15 residues. This table comes from immunoSEQ multiplex PCR, and its TCRdb copy is limited to in-frame clones, with some not included. The repertoire holds more than 550,000 clones, with roughly two thirds as singletons. Sequences were obtained from memory CD4+ T cells sorted from blood. The subset is: CD45RA-negative fraction. The source of this sequence is a woman in her twenties or thirties in good health. V gene TRBV5-5 combines with J gene TRBJ1-4, with D uncertain. CDR3 DNA: TGTGCCAGCAGCCCATGGACGGCCTCTAATGAAAAACTGTTTTTT. Amino acid sequence: CASSPWTASNEKLFF.